Listed below are T cell receptor beta chains from one sample, sequenced in a study of metastatic and nonmetastatic thyroid tumors. TCRdb called clones again from the PCR reads with MiXCR. There are about 15,000 clones in the sample; 3% to 4% occur only once, and 20% to 30% lies in the top ten. Sequencing was performed on tumor tissue. These receptors were obtained from a female donor with papillary thyroid cancer or a benign thyroid nodule (not recorded which). Some clones in this sample may be carry-over from other donors' samples. Both conserved end residues are part of each CDR3. D genes are given only for firm matches. Size is omitted from some rows. Given values are once, few, many or a class for expanded clones.

j_call d_call clone_size v_call cdr3_nt cdr3_aa
TRBJ1-5 . few TRBV28 TGTGCCAGCAGTTTACCTCAGGGTGGCAATCAGCCCCAGCATTTT CASSLPQGGNQPQHF
TRBJ1-5 . . TRBV6-2/TRBV6-3 TGTGCCAGCAGTTACTCTGGCGGCCATCAGCCCCAGCATTTT CASSYSGGHQPQHF
TRBJ1-3 . . TRBV6-2/TRBV6-3 TGTGCCAGCAGTGGAAACATGGGGTCTGGAAACACCATATATTTT CASSGNMGSGNTIYF
TRBJ1-1 . . TRBV12-3/TRBV12-4 TGTGCCAGCAGTTTAGGTATTACTGAAGCTTTCTTT CASSLGITEAFF
TRBJ2-5 TRBD1 . TRBV7-3 TGTGCCAGCAGCTCCGGGACAGGGCTGCAAGAGACCCAGTACTTC CASSSGTGLQETQYF
TRBJ2-1 . medium-sized TRBV7-3 TGTGCCAGCAGCTTACTTGGGAGCCACAATGAGCAGTTCTTC CASSLLGSHNEQFF
TRBJ1-6 . few TRBV24-1 TGTGCCACCAGCGAGGGACGGCGCCCTAATTCACCCCTCCACTTT CATSEGRRPNSPLHF
TRBJ2-7 TRBD2 . TRBV27 TGTGCCAGCAGTTTAGGGCCGGGACTAGTCTACGAGCAGTACTTC CASSLGPGLVYEQYF
TRBJ2-2 . . TRBV9 TGTGCCACCAGTGAAGCACAGGAGCACACCGGGGAGCTGTTTTTT CATSEAQEHTGELFF
TRBJ2-7 . few TRBV5-1 TGCGCCAGCAGCTTGAGATGGGCGAGCTCCTACGAGCAGTACTTC CASSLRWASSYEQYF
TRBJ1-5 . few TRBV7-8 TGTGCCAGCAGCGCCATGCACGGTAGCAATCAGCCCCAGCATTTT CASSAMHGSNQPQHF
TRBJ1-2 . few TRBV6-1 TGTGCCAGCAGTGCACAGGGCTATGGCTACACCTTC CASSAQGYGYTF
TRBJ2-7 . few TRBV28 TGTGCCAGCATTTTACCCACAGGGTTGGTAGGCTACGAGCAGTACTTC CASILPTGLVGYEQYF
TRBJ2-2 TRBD1 few TRBV28 TGTGCCAGCAGTTCGGGACAGGGAGACACCGGGGAGCTGTTTTTT CASSSGQGDTGELFF
TRBJ2-2 . . TRBV19 TGTGCCAGTAGTATAGATTGGTACACCGGGGAGCTGTTTTTT CASSIDWYTGELFF
TRBJ1-1 . many TRBV6-1 TGTGCCAGCAGCACGACAGGTGATAACACTGAAGCTTTCTTT CASSTTGDNTEAFF
TRBJ2-7 TRBD1 . TRBV20-1 TGCAGTGCCCCCGGGACAGGGATCAACGAGCAGTACTTC CSAPGTGINEQYF
TRBJ1-2 . few TRBV7-2 TGTGCCAGCAGCTTAGCGGCGTTATATGGCTACACCTTC CASSLAALYGYTF
TRBJ2-3 TRBD2 . TRBV5-1 TGCGCCAGCAGCTTAGTGGCGGGGGGCACAGATACGCAGTATTTT CASSLVAGGTDTQYF
TRBJ1-2 TRBD1 . TRBV28 TGTGCCAGCAGCCCGGGACAGGAATATGGCTACACCTTC CASSPGQEYGYTF
TRBJ2-5 TRBD2 . TRBV30 TGTGCCTGGAGTCCGGGACTAGCGGAGACCCAGTACTTC CAWSPGLAETQYF
TRBJ1-1 . few TRBV27 TGTGCCAGCAGTTTTGACCAGGGGACTGAAGCTTTCTTT CASSFDQGTEAFF
TRBJ1-1 . . TRBV6-2/TRBV6-3 TGTGCCAGCAGTATCGGGCCGAACACTGAAGCTTTCTTT CASSIGPNTEAFF
TRBJ1-5 . few TRBV6-1 TGTGCCAGCATAGGGGACACAGGGCAGCCCCAGCATTTT CASIGDTGQPQHF
TRBJ2-7 . . TRBV6-9 TGTGCCAGCATTTACTTGGTACAGGAAAGCTACGAGCAGTACTTC CASIYLVQESYEQYF
TRBJ2-7 . . TRBV6-1 TGTGCCAGCTCAACCCAGGGGCGGGATGAGCAGTACTTC CASSTQGRDEQYF
TRBJ1-2 . few TRBV28 TGTGCCAGCAGGGGGGGGGCTATAGGCTACACCTTC CASRGGAIGYTF
TRBJ1-4 TRBD1 few TRBV6-1 TGTGCCAGCCTTTTTCCCGGGACAGGGGAAAAACTGTTTTTT CASLFPGTGEKLFF
TRBJ1-2 . few TRBV5-4 TGTGCCAGCAGCTTGGAGAGCTCCTATGGCTACACCTTC CASSLESSYGYTF
TRBJ2-7 . few TRBV6-1 TGTGCCAGCAGGGTTAGCTCCTACGAGCAGTACTTC CASRVSSYEQYF
TRBJ1-1 . few TRBV11-3 TGTGCCAGCAGCGCGGACATGAACACTGAAGCTTTCTTT CASSADMNTEAFF
TRBJ2-1 TRBD1 . TRBV27 TGTGCCAGCAGTTCCAGTCAGTGGGACAGTATAAACAATGAGCAGTTCTTC CASSSSQWDSINNEQFF
TRBJ2-5 . . TRBV6-9 TGTGCCAGCAGTTACGGGGCGTGGGAGACCCAGTACTTC CASSYGAWETQYF
TRBJ2-2 TRBD2 . TRBV7-2 TGTGCCGGCCGGTCGGGGGGAGCGAACACCGGGGAGCTGTTTTTT CAGRSGGANTGELFF
TRBJ1-1 . medium-sized TRBV12-3/TRBV12-4 TGTGCCAGCCGAAAGGGGAGCCCCCGTAATACTGAAGCTTTCTTT CASRKGSPRNTEAFF
TRBJ2-7 . medium-sized TRBV20-1 TGCAGTGCAGGGGCGTACGAGCAGTACTTC CSAGAYEQYF
TRBJ2-7 TRBD2 many TRBV6-1 TGTGCCAGCAGTGTTCGACTAGCGGGAAACTACGAGCAGTACTTC CASSVRLAGNYEQYF
TRBJ2-5 . few TRBV7-3 TGTGCCAGCAGCAAGACTAGTTGGGATGAGACCCAGTACTTC CASSKTSWDETQYF
TRBJ1-5 . . TRBV2 TGTGCCAGTTCCGGGGTTGGCAATCAGCCCCAGCATTTT CASSGVGNQPQHF
TRBJ2-3 . once TRBV20-1 TGCAGTGCCCGACTCCCAAGCACAGATACGCAGTATTTT CSARLPSTDTQYF
TRBJ2-3 TRBD2 few TRBV6-4 TGTGCCAGCAGTGACTCGACTAGCGGGGGAAATACGCAGTATTTT CASSDSTSGGNTQYF
TRBJ1-2 . . TRBV19 TGTGCCAGTAGTATAGGTAGGGCGCCTCGGGATGGCTACACCTTC CASSIGRAPRDGYTF
TRBJ2-1 TRBD2 few TRBV7-8 TGTGCCAGCAGCTTAGCGACTAGCGTAGGCTCCTACAATGAGCAGTTCTTC CASSLATSVGSYNEQFF
TRBJ2-5 TRBD2 few TRBV6-1 TGTGCCAGCAGTCTGACTAGCGGGAGCTATGAGACCCAGTACTTC CASSLTSGSYETQYF
TRBJ1-1 . . TRBV28 TGTGCCAGCAGTTTATACCTAGGGCATATTACTGAAGCTTTCTTT CASSLYLGHITEAFF